Below, 32 T cell receptor beta chains from the same sample are listed, as sequenced in a study of beta chain features in type 1 diabetes. General study points: Shortening of TCRB CDR3s, moderate but significant, appeared in all four CD4+ subsets of Type 1 diabetes patients.

What these receptors recognize is not known. Sequencing targeted expressed TCRB transcripts, as all isolated RNA had been reverse transcribed. The method was immunoSEQ multiplex PCR; TCRdb's version includes in-frame clones alone and lacks a portion of them. The sample holds 680,000 or so clones; roughly an eighth are singletons and the top ten take 0.022%. Material: naive CD4+ T cells from blood. All receptors come from a man between 18 and 35 years old with type 1 diabetes.

The table lists this clone with a few counts. Here the CDR3 DNA reads TGCAGTGCTAGAGGGGTCGCGCAGTATTTT. Translating gives CSARGVAQYF. This sequence joins TRBV20-1 and TRBJ2-3; D uncertain. Trimming took 1 base from V and 10 from J, leaving 6 bases between them. The length of the CDR3 is 10 residues. Looked up from germline, CDR1 is DFQATT and CDR2 is SNEGSKA (reference sequence).

The V and J genes are TRBV30 and TRBJ2-5; tentative D call: TRBD2 (6 bases). CDR3 length equals 13 residues. V dropped 2 bases and J dropped 6 bases, with 13 bases sitting between them. Germline values: CDR1 GTSNPN, CDR2 SVGIG (reference sequence). Written as DNA, the CDR3 is TGTGCCTGGAGTCGGGACTCCCGAAAGACCCAGTACTTC. It encodes CAWSRDSRKTQYF.

The J gene is TRBJ1-4, the V gene TRBV6-1; possibly TRBD1 for D (6 bases). CDR1 and CDR2 (germline): MNHNS, SASEGT. V was clipped by 8 bases and J by 4 bases, with 17 bases between them. CDR3 length: 15 amino acids. CDR3 nucleotides: TGTGCCAGCTCCTTCGGACAGAGCCTTAATGAAAAACTGTTTTTT. Its translation: CASSFGQSLNEKLFF.

This clone was seen a handful of times. The CDR3: CAWAYTVNEKLFF. The CDR3 DNA reads as TGTGCCTGGGCCTATACAGTGAATGAAAAACTGTTTTTT. The V call is TRBV30, the J call TRBJ1-4; no reliable D call. V shed 5 bases and J shed 5 bases, with 12 bases lying between them. The germline V gene encodes CDR1 GTSNPN and CDR2 SVGIG (reference sequence). This CDR3 is built from 13 residues.

This clone showed up just a few times. The chain is built from TRBV19 and TRBJ1-2; 7 bases align to TRBD1. With 8 bases clipped from V and 8 bases from J, the junction kept 11 bases outside the gene matches. The germline V gene has CDR1 LNHDA and CDR2 SQIVND (reference sequence). This CDR3 comprises 13 residues. As DNA, the CDR3 is TGTGCCAGTCGGGGCGACAGGGAAGTCGGCTACACCTTC. Amino acid sequence: CASRGDREVGYTF.

This clone was seen a few times. The chain joins TRBV5-1 to TRBJ1-1, with TRBD1 identical over 10 bases. The ends lost 0 bases at V and 8 bases at J; junction bases unmatched: 1. Germline V gene lookup returns CDR1 SGHRS and CDR2 YFSETQ. The CDR3 sequence is 13 residues long. CDR3 sequence: CASSLEGQGEAFF. The CDR3 coding sequence is TGCGCCAGCAGCTTGGAGGGACAGGGGGAAGCTTTCTTT.

This clone occurred a few times. The V gene is TRBV7-9, the J gene TRBJ2-3; D assignment may be TRBD1 or TRBD2 (5 bases each). This CDR3 has 15 residues. V lost 4 bases to trimming and J lost 1 base, with 12 bases between them. The germline V gene encodes CDR1 SEHNR and CDR2 FQNEAQ (reference sequence). The CDR3 nucleotides read TGTGCCAGCAGCTACGCCGGGACCCGCACAGATACGCAGTATTTT. Protein sequence: CASSYAGTRTDTQYF.

The table lists this clone with a few counts. The rearrangement links TRBV6-1 to TRBJ1-1, with a tentative D call TRBD1 (6 bases). Germline CDR1 reads MNHNS; CDR2 reads SASEGT. The CDR3 is 14 amino acids. The V gene lost 3 bases and the J gene lost 4 bases, with 12 bases spanning the gap. DNA of the CDR3: TGTGCCAGCAGTGAGGATGGGGGCGGCACTGAAGCTTTCTTT. This gives the protein CASSEDGGGTEAFF.

J is TRBJ2-3 and V is TRBV12-5; D uncertain. Per the germline V gene, CDR1 is LGHNT and CDR2 is FRNRAP. This CDR3 is built from 15 residues. Trimming removed 1 base from V and 6 bases from J, with 14 bases in between. Here the CDR3 DNA reads TGTGCTAGTGGTTTGGGTGGACCCCTAGGGGATACGCAGTATTTT. Translating it yields CASGLGGPLGDTQYF. Together with reference TRBV12-5 and TRBJ2-3, the CDR3 gives the full variable domain: DARVTQTPRHKVTEMGQEVTMRCQPILGHNTVFWYRQTMMQGLELLAYFRNRAPLDDSGMPKDRFSAEMPDATLATLKIQPSEPRDSAVYFCASGLGGPLGDTQYFGPGTRLTVL.

This chain uses TRBV28 with TRBJ1-1; D not resolved. Germline assignment: CDR1 MDHEN and CDR2 SYDVKM. Trimming left V 5 bases short and J 7 bases short, with 8 bases between. CDR3 length: 11 amino acids. The CDR3 sequence: CASSLRIEAFF. In nucleotides, the CDR3 is TGTGCCAGCAGTCTTCGGATTGAAGCTTTCTTT.

This clone appeared a few times. The genes are TRBV6-5 and TRBJ2-7; D remains unclear. V was cut by 5 bases and J by 5 bases, with 10 bases left in between. The CDR3 runs 12 residues. CDR1 is MNHEY and CDR2 is SVGAGI in the germline V gene. CDR3 DNA sequence: TGTGCCAGCAGTACCCCCACTAACGAGCAGTACTTC. Translation: CASSTPTNEQYF.

This clone was recorded a few times. V is TRBV30 and J is TRBJ1-1; 7 bases fit TRBD1. Germline lookup yields CDR1 GTSNPN and CDR2 SVGIG (reference sequence). Germline trimming cut 5 bases from V and 10 bases from J; bases unmatched to any gene: 13. This CDR3 region has 13 residues. The DNA for the CDR3 is TGTGCCTGGGTCGGTACAGGGGCTCTGGGAGCTTTCTTT. Its translation is CAWVGTGALGAFF.

This sequence joins TRBV5-6 and TRBJ2-5, with D perhaps matching TRBD2 (5 bases). The CDR3 runs 13 residues. Trimming cost V 4 bases and J 4 bases, with 11 bases left between them. CDR1 is SGHDT, CDR2 YYEEEE, per germline. The CDR3 DNA reads as TGTGCCAGCAGCGGTACTAGTCCAGAGACCCAGTACTTC. It is translated as CASSGTSPETQYF.

The table lists this clone with a few counts. The rearrangement uses TRBV12-5 and TRBJ1-2, with 9 bases aligning to TRBD1. Per the germline V gene, CDR1 is LGHNT and CDR2 is FRNRAP. J gave up 4 bases and V 6 bases, and 9 bases lay outside the gene matches. The CDR3 sequence is 15 residues long. For the CDR3, the DNA is TGTGCTAGTGGCCCCGGACAGGGGAATATCTATGGCTACACCTTC. Translating it yields CASGPGQGNIYGYTF.

V and J are TRBV6-6 and TRBJ1-2; tentatively, D is TRBD1 (5 bases). Germline assignment: CDR1 MNHNY and CDR2 SVGAGI (reference sequence). V lost 2 bases, J lost 1 base, and 8 bases lay in between. CDR3 length: 14 residues. The CDR3 bases are TGTGCCAGCAGTTACCAGGGTAGTAACTATGGCTACACCTTC. The encoded protein is CASSYQGSNYGYTF.

The genes are TRBV5-6 and TRBJ2-4; D remains ambiguous. V dropped 0 bases and J dropped 1 base, with 11 bases sitting between them. The CDR3 has 16 amino acids. Germline V CDR1 and CDR2: SGHDT, YYEEEE. The CDR3 DNA sequence: TGTGCCAGCAGCTTGGTAGGAGATGCGGCCAAAAACATTCAGTACTTC. It specifies CASSLVGDAAKNIQYF.

There are a few counts of this clone. The sample contains more than one DNA sequence encoding this CDR3. This chain links TRBV30 with TRBJ2-3, with D perhaps given as TRBD1 or TRBD2 (5 bases each). Germline CDR1 reads GTSNPN; CDR2 reads SVGIG (reference sequence). The CDR3 is 13 amino acids. Trimming shortened V by 0 bases and J by 6 bases, and 10 bases separated the two germline ends. The CDR3 DNA sequence: TGTGCCTGGAGTGTAGGTGGGACCGATACGCAGTATTTT. Amino acids: CAWSVGGTDTQYF.

This sequence joins TRBV28 and TRBJ1-5, with 7 bases matching TRBD1. Germline V gene sequence: CDR1 MDHEN, CDR2 SYDVKM. The ends lost 7 bases at V and 7 bases at J; junction bases unmatched: 7. This CDR3 is built from 13 residues. Here the CDR3 reads CASITGAEQPQHF. CDR3 DNA sequence: TGTGCCAGCATAACAGGGGCCGAGCAGCCCCAGCATTTT.

This clone was picked up a small number of times. The V and J genes are TRBV28 and TRBJ2-7, with D maybe TRBD2 (7 bases). Germline CDR1 MDHEN, CDR2 SYDVKM. The CDR3 extends over 15 amino acids. V lost 6 bases and J lost 3, with 18 bases in between. The CDR3 sequence: CASSPSAGAGYEQYF. The CDR3 region has the DNA TGTGCCAGCAGCCCCTCCGCGGGGGCCGGCTACGAGCAGTACTTC.

J is TRBJ2-1 and V is TRBV12-5; 12 nucleotides agree with TRBD1. The V gene end was trimmed by 5 bases and the J gene end by 10 bases; junction bases not matched to a gene: 6. Germline V lookup: CDR1 LGHNT, CDR2 FRNRAP. The CDR3 has 14 residues. The CDR3 loop reads CASGLRDRGREQFF. The CDR3 coding sequence is TGTGCTAGTGGTCTCCGGGACAGGGGGCGAGAGCAGTTCTTC.

The rearrangement joins TRBV6-6 to TRBJ1-5; 7 bases align to TRBD1. The germline gives CDR1 MNHNY, CDR2 SVGAGI (reference sequence). V shed 4 bases and J 6 bases; nucleotides not matched to a gene: 9. The CDR3 extends over 15 amino acids. As DNA, the CDR3 is TGTGCCAGCAGTTCTTCAGACAGGGTGGGTCAGCCCCAGCATTTT. Translation: CASSSSDRVGQPQHF.

A few counts support this clone. This chain uses TRBV5-1 with TRBJ2-5; D is ambiguous. This CDR3 has 14 residues. Trimming removed 0 bases at V and 5 bases at J, with 11 bases between. Germline V gene data show CDR1 as SGHRS and CDR2 as YFSETQ. This CDR3 is CASSLGSSAETQYF. Written as DNA, the CDR3 is TGCGCCAGCAGCTTGGGATCCAGCGCGGAGACCCAGTACTTC.

This chain uses TRBV25-1 with TRBJ2-3, with 7 bases aligning to TRBD1. V shed 6 bases, J shed 4 bases, and the junction held 10 bases outside the gene matches. The germline V gene encodes CDR1 MGHDK and CDR2 SYGVNS. The CDR3 has 15 amino acids. In DNA form, the CDR3 reads TGTGCCAGCAGCCCCAGGGGGACAGCCTCAGATACGCAGTATTTT. This translates into CASSPRGTASDTQYF.

This clone has only a few counts. The chain uses TRBV4-1 and TRBJ2-1; 7 nucleotides agree with TRBD1. V was pared by 3 bases and J by 2 bases, with 4 bases of the junction left unmatched. Germline CDR1 is MGHRA and CDR2 is YSYEKL. The CDR3 consists of 15 residues. The chain's CDR3 is CASSQYRGPYNEQFF. The DNA for the CDR3 is TGCGCCAGCAGCCAGTACAGGGGTCCCTACAATGAGCAGTTCTTC.

The sample holds a few counts of this clone. The chain carries TRBV2 and TRBJ2-7, with 8 positions matching TRBD1. V lost 0 bases and J lost 5; bases outside the gene matches: 6. The CDR3 is made up of 15 amino acids. Germline CDR1 is SNHLY and CDR2 is FYNNEI. CDR3 nucleotides: TGTGCCAGCAGTGAAGCGCTTGGCAGGGGGCACGAGCAGTACTTC. This sequence encodes CASSEALGRGHEQYF.

This clone showed up just a few times. CDR3 sequence (DNA): TGTGCCAGCAGCTTAGGGGACCACTACAATGAGCAGTTCTTC. Protein: CASSLGDHYNEQFF. The chain uses TRBV7-2 and TRBJ2-1; D is tentatively TRBD1 or TRBD2 (5 bases each). The germline V gene encodes CDR1 SGHTA and CDR2 FQGNSA. The V end lost 1 base, the J end lost 3 bases, and 7 bases lay between the germline ends. The CDR3 runs 14 residues.

To note about this clone: A junction end diverges from the germline sequence, so it may reflect a read error. The same CDR3 also results from other DNA sequences found in this sample. The gene calls are TRBV7-7 and TRBJ2-3, with D hard to call. CDR1 and CDR2 (germline): SSHAT, FNYEAQ (reference sequence). CDR3 size: 11 residues. The CDR3 region is CASSLTDTQYF. In DNA, the CDR3 is TGTGCTAGCAGCCTGACAGATACGCAGTATTTT.

This sequence joins TRBV20-1 and TRBJ1-2; D remains unclear. Per germline, CDR1 DFQATT and CDR2 SNEGSKA (reference sequence). The CDR3 loop spans 11 amino acids. V shed 4 bases and J shed 4 bases, with 7 bases lying between them. Here the CDR3 DNA reads TGCAGTGCTACCAGACCCTATGGCTACACCTTC. This encodes CSATRPYGYTF.

The J gene is TRBJ1-4, the V gene TRBV30, with 11 bases fitting TRBD1. Trimming took 4 bases from V and 7 from J; bases not matched to a gene: 8. CDR3 length equals 15 residues. Germline CDR1 is GTSNPN and CDR2 is SVGIG (reference sequence). The CDR3 sequence: CAWIRDRGNGEKLFF. The CDR3 coding sequence is TGTGCCTGGATCCGGGACAGGGGGAACGGTGAAAAACTGTTTTTT.

This clone showed up just a few times. Other DNA sequences in this specimen translate into the identical CDR3. This chain links TRBV30 with TRBJ1-2; D gene uncertain. The germline CDR1 and CDR2 sequences are GTSNPN and SVGIG (reference sequence). The CDR3 totals 11 residues. V lost 2 bases, J lost 7 bases, and 8 bases lay in between. The CDR3 DNA reads as TGTGCCTGGAGTTTTGTTGCTGGCTACACCTTC. Translating gives CAWSFVAGYTF.

On this clone: At one of its ends the junction is not consistent with the germline gene, which may arise from a read error. The chain is built from TRBV6-6 and TRBJ1-2, with TRBD1 matching 8 bases. The CDR3 has 13 amino acids. The germline gives CDR1 MNHNY, CDR2 SVGAGI (reference sequence). The CDR3 sequence is CASSSPTGGRPHF. For the CDR3, the DNA is TGTGCCAGCAGTTCCCCCACAGGGGGAAGGCCCCACTTC.

The rearrangement links TRBV27 to TRBJ2-5; TRBD2 aligns across 8 bases. The CDR3 spans 18 residues. V was pared by 0 bases and J by 0 bases, with 9 bases of the junction left unmatched. In germline, CDR1 is MNHEY, CDR2 SMNVEV (reference sequence). The DNA of the CDR3 is TGTGCCAGCAGTTTATCTGCGGGGACTAGTTCATACCAAGAGACCCAGTACTTC. Protein sequence: CASSLSAGTSSYQETQYF.